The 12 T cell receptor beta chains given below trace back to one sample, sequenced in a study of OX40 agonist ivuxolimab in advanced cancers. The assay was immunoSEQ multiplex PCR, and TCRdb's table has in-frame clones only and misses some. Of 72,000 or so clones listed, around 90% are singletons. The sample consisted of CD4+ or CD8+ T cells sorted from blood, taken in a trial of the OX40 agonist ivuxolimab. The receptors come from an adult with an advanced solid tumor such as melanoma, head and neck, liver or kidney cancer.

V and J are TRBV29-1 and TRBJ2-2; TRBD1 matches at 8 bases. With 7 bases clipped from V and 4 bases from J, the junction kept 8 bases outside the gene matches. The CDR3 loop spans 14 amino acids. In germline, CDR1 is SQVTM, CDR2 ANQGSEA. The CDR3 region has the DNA TGCAGCGCCCTCCGCGGACAGGGCACCGGGGAGCTGTTTTTT. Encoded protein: CSALRGQGTGELFF.

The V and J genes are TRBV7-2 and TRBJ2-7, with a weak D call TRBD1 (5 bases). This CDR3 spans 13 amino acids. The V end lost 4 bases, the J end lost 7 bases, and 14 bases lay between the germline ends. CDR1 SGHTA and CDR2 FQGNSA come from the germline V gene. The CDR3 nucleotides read TGTGCCAGCAGCTGGGGCCCCCTTTGGGAGCAGTACTTC. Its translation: CASSWGPLWEQYF.

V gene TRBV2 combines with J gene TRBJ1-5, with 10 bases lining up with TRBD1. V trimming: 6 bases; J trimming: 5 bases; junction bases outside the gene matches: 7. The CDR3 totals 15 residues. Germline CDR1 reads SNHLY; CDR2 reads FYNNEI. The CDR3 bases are TGTGCCAGCAGATCGGGACAGGGGACGGATCAGCCCCAGCATTTT. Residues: CASRSGQGTDQPQHF.

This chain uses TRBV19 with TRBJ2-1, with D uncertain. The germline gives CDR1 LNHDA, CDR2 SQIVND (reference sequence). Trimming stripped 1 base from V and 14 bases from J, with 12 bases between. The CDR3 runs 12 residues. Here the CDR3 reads CASSIARGNKFF. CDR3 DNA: TGTGCCAGTAGTATAGCAAGAGGAAATAAGTTCTTC.

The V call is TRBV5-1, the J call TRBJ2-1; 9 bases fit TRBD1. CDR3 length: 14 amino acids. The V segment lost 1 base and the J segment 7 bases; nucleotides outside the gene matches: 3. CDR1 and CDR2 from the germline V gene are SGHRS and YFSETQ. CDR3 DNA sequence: TGCGCCAGCAGCTTGACAGGGGGCTTTAATGAGCAGTTCTTC. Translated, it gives CASSLTGGFNEQFF.

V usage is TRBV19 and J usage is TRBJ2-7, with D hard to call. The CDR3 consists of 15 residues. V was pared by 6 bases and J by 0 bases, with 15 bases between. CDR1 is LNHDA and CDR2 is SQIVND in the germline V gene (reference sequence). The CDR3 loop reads CASSPFGDFSYEQYF. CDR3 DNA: TGTGCCAGTAGCCCCTTCGGAGACTTCTCCTACGAGCAGTACTTC.

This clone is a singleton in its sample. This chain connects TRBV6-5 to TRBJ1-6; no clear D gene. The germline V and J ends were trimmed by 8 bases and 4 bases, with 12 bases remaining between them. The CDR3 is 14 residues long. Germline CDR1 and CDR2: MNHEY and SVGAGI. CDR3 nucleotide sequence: TGTGCCAGCCAACCTGGCAGGTATAATTCACCCCTCCACTTT. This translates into CASQPGRYNSPLHF.

The DNA of the CDR3 is TGTGCCACCGTCTCCCTTGGATCGAACACTGAAGCTTTCTTT. This translates into CATVSLGSNTEAFF. The chain joins TRBV6-5 to TRBJ1-1; no clear D. CDR1 is MNHEY, CDR2 SVGAGI, per germline. V lost 10 bases to trimming and J lost 1 base, with 16 bases between them. This CDR3 region has 14 residues.

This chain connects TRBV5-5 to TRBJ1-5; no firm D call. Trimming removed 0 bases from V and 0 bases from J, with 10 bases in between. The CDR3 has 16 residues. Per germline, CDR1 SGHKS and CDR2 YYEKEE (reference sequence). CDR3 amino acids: CASSLGGPDSNQPQHF. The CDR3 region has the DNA TGTGCCAGCAGCTTGGGAGGACCGGATAGCAATCAGCCCCAGCATTTT.

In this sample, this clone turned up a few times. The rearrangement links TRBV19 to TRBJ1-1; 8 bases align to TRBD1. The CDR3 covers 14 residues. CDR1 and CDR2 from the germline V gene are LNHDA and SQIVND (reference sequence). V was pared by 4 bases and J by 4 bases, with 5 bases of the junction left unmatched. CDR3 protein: CASSTNGQGTEAFF. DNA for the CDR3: TGTGCCAGTAGTACAAACGGACAGGGCACTGAAGCTTTCTTT.

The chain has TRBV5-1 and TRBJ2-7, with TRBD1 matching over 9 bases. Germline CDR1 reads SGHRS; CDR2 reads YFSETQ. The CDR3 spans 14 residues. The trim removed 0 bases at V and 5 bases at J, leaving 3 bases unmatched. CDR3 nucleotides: TGCGCCAGCAGCTTGGGGACAGGGGTCCACGAGCAGTACTTC. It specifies CASSLGTGVHEQYF.

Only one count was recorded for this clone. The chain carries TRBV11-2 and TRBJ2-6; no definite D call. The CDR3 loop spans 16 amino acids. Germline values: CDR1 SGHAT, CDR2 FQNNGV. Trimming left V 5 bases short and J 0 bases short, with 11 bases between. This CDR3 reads CASSPGRNSGANVLTF. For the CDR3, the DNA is TGTGCCAGCAGCCCCGGACGGAACTCTGGGGCCAACGTCCTGACTTTC.